This T cell receptor beta chain was obtained from a study of CD8 T cells in ankylosing spondylitis. TCRdb re-analysed the 5' RACE reads in MiXCR, keeping a single row per CDR3 protein. Among about 800,000 distinct CDR3 sequences, approximately 12% were seen once, and the ten largest hold approximately 0.46%. This clonotype was seen a single time. Its antigen is still unknown. The junction differs from germline at one of its ends, possibly a read error. Germline V CDR1 and CDR2: DFQATT, SNEGSKA (reference sequence). CDR3 length: 16 residues. Study-level points and caveats: Seemingly distinctive of ankylosing spondylitis blood was a TCR beta motif formed by eight highly homologous variants.

Sample: blood, either unsorted or a sorted T cell fraction (not recorded which). The sequence derives from a male donor with ankylosing spondylitis. The rearrangement uses TRBV20-1 and TRBJ1-6, with D uncertain. CDR3 DNA sequence: TGCTGTGCTAGTTTTAAGGTTTACTCCTATAATTCACCCCTCCACTTT. It encodes CCASFKVYSYNSPLHF.